This T cell receptor (beta chain) is drawn from a study of T cell responses to AZD1222 COVID-19 vaccine (dated by TCRdb to 2020 to 2022). Concerning the study at large: Because spike-specific TCR depth and breadth did not differ between the two schedules, AZD1222 recipients who got a second dose at roughly 4 weeks were pooled with those who got a second dose at roughly 12 weeks. A total of over 230 trial participants underwent TCR sequencing, of whom about 200 had received two doses of AZD1222 and 26 had received two doses of the MenACWY control vaccine. Trial participants were enrolled by age into subgroups of 18-55, 56-69 and 70-plus years, and 148, 28 and 57 TCR-sequenced participants, respectively, were included in these subgroups. The investigation overall reported the following: Epitopes outside the regions mutated in the B.1.351 and B.1.1.7 variants were reportedly recognized by nearly half of the unique spike-specific TCRs. A significant rise in spike-specific TCR breadth and depth was observed after two AZD1222 doses relative to day 0 and relative to MenACWY recipients. Conclusions about previously exposed vaccinees are limited because only six or seven AZD1222 recipients were SARS-CoV-2 seropositive at baseline. The whole spike protein was spanned by vaccine-associated CD4 TCRs, and dominant responses were seen in regions 160-218 and 743-854. In the small 56-69-year group, the increase in depth fell short of significance, most likely because of low power. Participants were mostly white British and included more females than males, and it was suggested by the authors that clonal diversity may have been underestimated. Because no samples from the day 14 peak response were available, repertoires could be characterized only after the peak T cell response.

The CDR3 regions of human TCRbeta chains were subjected to immunosequencing. In the authors' own workflow: Repertoire TCRs were matched against a reference library of SARS-CoV-2-specific TCRs generated with the MIRA antigen-specificity platform. Breadth was defined as the fraction of unique TCRs that were SARS-CoV-2-associated. Depth was defined as the fraction of total T cells that were SARS-CoV-2-associated. Using the MIRA data, every spike-specific TCR was mapped to the spike region that the TCR reacted to and assigned to either a CD4 or a CD8 class. Log10-transformed breadth and depth values were compared by one-way ANOVA with Sidak's multiple comparisons tests. TCRdb re-hosts the immuneACCESS table, in-frame sequences only. Its copies lack some clones; in the studies checked, an unresolved V gene accounts for under half of them, and the cause for the rest is not known. From that table come the V and J calls and clone size; the DNA was used to work out D and trimming. The sample has 60,000 or so clones on record, approximately 80% of them singletons. The ten largest clones add up to approximately 20% of the sample.

As to this clone: Its antigen has not been determined. Base qualities are not provided; no much larger clone lies one nucleotide away.

The time point label corresponds to: baseline before first vaccination. Samples from vaccinated people were obtained from the UK trials COV001 and COV002, which included a single-blind randomized controlled phase 2/3 trial of AZD1222 (ChAdOx1 nCoV-19) in healthy adults. For TCRbeta chain sequencing, PBMC samples were collected from trial participants at day 0 and at day 28 after the second dose. The junction carries 16 bases between V and J, which are trimmed by 7 bases and 4 bases respectively. The CDR3 has 15 amino acids, counting the end cysteine and phenylalanine. Of the read, only the CDR3 DNA is kept; its 45 bases are in frame from base 1. CDR1 and CDR2 (MNHEY, SVGAGI) derive from the germline V gene.

Sequenced here: peripheral blood, sampled on day 0 of AZD1222 vaccination. The sequence was obtained from an adult in good health. Here the chain combines TRBV6-5 and TRBJ1-4, with a weak D call of TRBD1 (5 bases match). The CDR3 corresponds to CASTPSWGSNEKLFF. The DNA is TGTGCCAGCACTCCCAGTTGGGGGAGTAATGAAAAACTGTTTTTT.